This TCR beta chain emerged from a study of early T cells in non-severe SARS-CoV-2 infection. Across the whole study: Sequencing of bulk RNA from unsorted whole blood was done, without chain pairing. Overall study results and limits: VDJdb matching favored anti-spike CD8 responses, missing private and CD4 specificities.

Individual cDNA molecules carried attached unique molecular identifiers. MiXCR was run by TCRdb on the 5' RACE reads, yielding one entry per CDR3 protein. The sample consists of about 27,000 distinct CDR3 sequences, around 5.4% of them appearing once. This clonotype was picked up many times. Its matching antigen is unknown. Germline values: CDR1 SEHNR, CDR2 FQNEAQ (reference sequence). The CDR3 is made up of 14 amino acids. The chain uses TRBV7-9 and TRBJ2-2; TRBD1 aligns across 7 bases. The clonotype originates from an adult who was a healthcare worker with PCR-confirmed SARS-CoV-2 infection or an uninfected control (not recorded which). The source material was whole blood. For the CDR3, the DNA is TGTGCTTGCAACGGCCAGGGGGTTCCCGGGGAGCTGTTTTTT. It encodes CACNGQGVPGELFF.